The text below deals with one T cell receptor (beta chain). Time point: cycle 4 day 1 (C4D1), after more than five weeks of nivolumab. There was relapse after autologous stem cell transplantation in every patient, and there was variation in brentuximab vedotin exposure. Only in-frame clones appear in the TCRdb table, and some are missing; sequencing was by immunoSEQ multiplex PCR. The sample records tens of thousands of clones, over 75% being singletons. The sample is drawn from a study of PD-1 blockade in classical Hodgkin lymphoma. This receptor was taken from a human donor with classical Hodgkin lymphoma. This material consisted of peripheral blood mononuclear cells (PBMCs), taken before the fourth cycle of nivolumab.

The CDR3 DNA reads as TGTGCCAGCAGAGCCGGGACTAGCGGGAACAATGAGCAGTTCTTC. It specifies CASRAGTSGNNEQFF. The V gene is TRBV9, the J gene TRBJ2-1; 13 bases agree with TRBD2. The CDR3 is 15 residues long. The germline gives CDR1 SGDLS, CDR2 YYNGEE. The junction had 4 bases not matched to a gene; V was cut back by 5 bases and J by 5 bases.